This section outlines one T cell receptor beta chain sequence together with its context. Its antigen is currently unknown. Germline V gene lookup returns CDR1 SGHTA and CDR2 FQGNSA. The CDR3 runs to 15 residues. V lost 5 bases to trimming and J lost 1 base, with 11 bases between them. Every patient was affected by relapse after autologous stem cell transplantation, while exposure to brentuximab vedotin was not uniform. These data are taken from a study of PD-1 blockade in classical Hodgkin lymphoma. Broader study findings: According to reports, newly diagnosed patients had lower baseline TCR diversity than healthy donors, and relapsed/refractory patients had lower baseline TCR diversity still. The study found complete responders had baseline diversity similar to newly diagnosed patients. CD4+ TCR diversity climbed significantly by C4D1, unlike CD8+ TCR diversity.

Produced via immunoSEQ multiplex PCR; TCRdb's table is partial and in-frame only. The sample yields about 40,000 clones, around 87% seen once. The sequences come from peripheral blood mononuclear cells (PBMCs), collected at baseline. This chain uses TRBV7-2 with TRBJ2-2; D remains unclear. The clonotype was recovered from a human donor with classical Hodgkin lymphoma. The CDR3 is CASSPRTGNTGELFF. CDR3 coding DNA: TGTGCCAGCAGCCCCCGGACGGGGAACACCGGGGAGCTGTTTTTT.